A selection of T cell receptor beta chains follows, all from one sample in a study of OX40 agonist ivuxolimab in advanced cancers. The assay was immunoSEQ multiplex PCR, and TCRdb's table has in-frame clones only and misses some. The table shows tens of thousands of clones, with more than 75% occurring only once. Here the sequenced sample was CD4+ or CD8+ T cells sorted from blood, taken in a trial of the OX40 agonist ivuxolimab. These receptors were collected from an adult with an advanced solid tumor such as melanoma, head and neck, liver or kidney cancer. Each CDR3 is given with its conserved first and last residue. D genes are given only for firm matches. Where a row states a size, it is once, few, many or the class of an expanded clone; other rows omit it.

TRBV18,.,TRBJ2-5,few,CASSPLQETQYF,TGTGCCAGCTCACCCCTCCAAGAGACCCAGTACTTC
TRBV30,.,TRBJ1-5,.,CAWGGQFNQPQHF,TGTGCCTGGGGAGGACAGTTCAATCAGCCCCAGCATTTT
TRBV13,TRBD2,TRBJ2-2,.,CASSFHRTSGRAKRRAGELFF,TGTGCCAGCAGCTTCCACAGGACTAGCGGGAGGGCCAAAAGGAGGGCCGGGGAGCTGTTTTTT
TRBV25-1,.,TRBJ2-1,.,CASSDASYNEQFF,TGTGCCAGCAGTGACGCGTCTTACAATGAGCAGTTCTTC
TRBV9,TRBD1,TRBJ1-5,.,CASSAGTGAGSSNQPQHF,TGTGCCAGCAGCGCCGGGACAGGGGCGGGGTCTAGCAATCAGCCCCAGCATTTT
TRBV7-8,.,TRBJ1-3,.,CASSLSPVFSGNTIYF,TGTGCCAGCAGCTTAAGTCCGGTCTTCTCTGGAAACACCATATATTTT
TRBV5-8,.,TRBJ1-1,.,CASSLATGASTEAFF,TGTGCCAGCAGCTTGGCCACGGGGGCATCCACTGAAGCTTTCTTT
TRBV21-1,.,TRBJ1-6,.,CASARDRGGLPNSPLHF,TGTGCCAGCGCTCGGGACAGGGGAGGTTTGCCCAATTCACCCCTCCACTTT
TRBV5-1,TRBD2,TRBJ2-5,.,CASSLEAGRETQYF,TGCGCCAGCAGCTTGGAAGCGGGAAGGGAGACCCAGTACTTC
TRBV7-2,TRBD1,TRBJ2-5,.,CASSLSIQGETQYF,TGTGCCAGCAGCTTGTCGATACAGGGGGAGACCCAGTACTTC
TRBV9,TRBD2,TRBJ2-2,.,CASSGVAGGPRGELFF,TGTGCCAGCAGCGGTGTAGCGGGGGGGCCGCGCGGGGAGCTGTTTTTT
TRBV7-2,.,TRBJ2-5,once,CASSLNQVLETQYF,TGTGCCAGCAGCTTAAATCAGGTTTTGGAGACCCAGTACTTC
TRBV6-5,TRBD1,TRBJ1-1,.,CASSYWQGAGEAFF,TGTGCCAGCAGTTACTGGCAGGGGGCAGGTGAAGCTTTCTTT
TRBV11-2,TRBD1,TRBJ1-2,once,CASSEDRGRGYGYTF,TGTGCCAGCAGCGAGGACAGGGGACGAGGGTATGGCTACACCTTC
TRBV29-1,TRBD1,TRBJ2-1,.,CSVDRDRGVNEQFF,TGCAGCGTTGATAGGGACAGGGGAGTCAATGAGCAGTTCTTC
TRBV27,TRBD2,TRBJ2-5,.,CASSPLWLAGSQETQYF,TGTGCCAGCAGTCCCCTATGGCTAGCGGGGTCCCAAGAGACCCAGTACTTC
TRBV19,.,TRBJ1-2,.,CASSARDVDYGYTF,TGTGCCAGTAGTGCCCGGGACGTAGACTATGGCTACACTTTC
TRBV7-2,TRBD1,TRBJ2-1,.,CASSPQTGSEQFF,TGTGCCAGCAGCCCCCAGACAGGGAGTGAGCAGTTCTTC
TRBV19,.,TRBJ1-1,.,CASRAETANTEAFF,TGTGCCAGTAGGGCCGAGACAGCCAACACTGAAGCTTTCTTT
TRBV19,.,TRBJ1-5,.,CASMKGLSNQPQHF,TGTGCCAGTATGAAGGGATTGAGCAATCAGCCCCAGCATTTT
TRBV7-2,TRBD1,TRBJ1-5,.,CASSLTGTGDQPQHF,TGTGCCAGCAGCTTGACCGGGACAGGGGATCAGCCCCAGCATTTT
TRBV7-9,TRBD2,TRBJ2-1,few,CASSSIAGGSQYNEQFF,TGTGCCAGCAGCTCGATAGCGGGGGGATCTCAATACAATGAGCAGTTCTTC
TRBV2,TRBD1,TRBJ1-1,once,CASRKDRETEAFF,TGTGCCAGCAGGAAGGACAGGGAAACTGAAGCTTTCTTT
TRBV28,.,TRBJ2-6,.,CASSPATGAKGANVLTF,TGTGCCAGCAGTCCCGCGACGGGGGCGAAAGGGGCCAACGTCCTGACTTTC
TRBV5-1,TRBD2,TRBJ2-3,.,CASSTSLAGGDSTDTQYF,TGCGCCAGCAGCACCTCACTAGCGGGAGGAGATAGCACAGATACGCAGTATTTT
TRBV5-1,TRBD2,TRBJ2-1,.,CASSLGASGSNEQFF,TGCGCCAGCAGCTTGGGGGCTAGCGGGAGTAATGAGCAGTTCTTC
TRBV9,.,TRBJ1-3,.,CASSAGTSTGNTIYF,TGTGCCAGCAGCGCCGGGACCTCCACCGGAAACACCATATATTTT
TRBV10-3,.,TRBJ2-2,.,CAISEGPQSSGELFF,TGTGCCATCAGTGAGGGCCCGCAAAGTAGCGGGGAGCTGTTTTTT
TRBV2,TRBD2,TRBJ2-3,.,CASKTSGGTDTQYF,TGTGCCAGCAAGACTAGCGGGGGCACAGATACGCAGTATTTT
TRBV5-5,.,TRBJ2-5,once,CASSPRRDQETQYF,TGTGCCAGCAGCCCGAGGCGGGACCAAGAGACCCAGTACTTC
TRBV6-1,.,TRBJ2-7,.,CAGHGPFLYEQYF,TGTGCCGGTCACGGACCGTTCCTCTACGAGCAGTACTTC
TRBV28,TRBD1,TRBJ1-4,.,CASRAGTEGEKLFF,TGTGCCAGCAGGGCCGGGACAGAGGGTGAAAAACTGTTTTTT
TRBV2,TRBD2,TRBJ2-5,.,CASSVRGGLGETQYF,TGTGCCAGCAGTGTGCGGGGGGGGCTTGGAGAGACCCAGTACTTC
TRBV6-5,.,TRBJ1-5,.,CASSLPGERPQHF,TGTGCCAGCAGTTTGCCAGGGGAAAGGCCCCAGCATTTT
TRBV25-1,.,TRBJ1-1,.,CASWGQLNTEAFF,TGTGCCAGCTGGGGACAATTGAACACTGAAGCTTTCTTT
TRBV5-1,TRBD1,TRBJ2-1,.,CASSFGQGSSNEQFF,TGCGCCAGCAGCTTCGGACAGGGAAGTTCGAATGAGCAGTTCTTC
TRBV7-2,.,TRBJ2-7,.,CASSLVGRASSSYEQYF,TGTGCCAGCAGCTTAGTTGGCAGGGCCTCGAGCTCCTACGAGCAGTACTTC
TRBV2,.,TRBJ1-2,.,CASRGSPSNYGYTF,TGTGCCAGCAGAGGAAGTCCATCGAACTATGGCTACACCTTC
TRBV14,.,TRBJ1-2,.,CASSQAAANLYGYTF,TGTGCCAGCAGCCAAGCGGCGGCTAACCTCTATGGCTACACCTTC
TRBV10-1,.,TRBJ2-3,.,CANRDLFSFPTDTQYF,TGCGCCAACCGGGACTTATTCTCATTCCCCACAGATACGCAGTATTTT
TRBV19,TRBD1,TRBJ1-5,once,CASSPRTGHQPQHF,TGTGCCAGTAGTCCCAGGACAGGCCATCAGCCCCAGCATTTT
TRBV6-5,.,TRBJ1-2,.,CASSSTSGGDGYTF,TGTGCCAGCAGTTCTACTAGCGGGGGCGACGGCTACACCTTC
TRBV7-9,.,TRBJ1-3,.,CASSLAGYSGNTIYF,TGTGCCAGCAGCTTAGCAGGATACTCTGGAAACACCATATATTTT
TRBV6-6,.,TRBJ2-3,once,CASSYSTQGTDTQYF,TGTGCCAGCAGTTACTCGACTCAGGGGACAGATACGCAGTATTTT
TRBV30,.,TRBJ2-3,.,CAWKRPLEQYF,TGTGCCTGGAAACGCCCCTTGGAACAGTATTTT
TRBV6-5,.,TRBJ1-4,.,CASSYSWSEDEKLFF,TGTGCCAGCAGTTACTCGTGGAGCGAGGACGAAAAACTGTTTTTT
TRBV27,TRBD1,TRBJ1-2,once,CASRPGTAYNYGYTF,TGTGCCAGCAGACCCGGGACAGCCTACAACTATGGCTACACCTTC
TRBV5-1,TRBD1,TRBJ2-7,once,CASSLSTGTGGDEQYF,TGCGCCAGCAGCTTGTCAACCGGGACAGGGGGTGACGAGCAGTACTTC
TRBV7-8,.,TRBJ2-5,.,CASSSTGTQETQYF,TGTGCCAGCAGCTCAACAGGGACCCAAGAGACCCAGTACTTC
TRBV30,.,TRBJ1-4,.,CAWSVRGGATNEKLFF,TGTGCCTGGAGTGTACGAGGGGGAGCAACTAATGAAAAACTGTTTTTT
TRBV11-3,.,TRBJ1-1,.,CASSLGPTTSEAFF,TGTGCCAGCAGCTTGGGGCCGACAACCTCTGAAGCTTTCTTT